Listed below are T cell receptor beta chains from one sample, sequenced in a study of T cells in lung cancer brain metastases. Data came from immunoSEQ multiplex PCR; TCRdb stores just in-frame clones and leaves some out. The data hold 4,500 to 5,500 clones, with roughly 88% observed a single time. What was sequenced was tumor tissue from the primary lung tumor. The receptors here all came from a woman in her 50s with non-small cell lung cancer. Each CDR3 is given with its conserved first and last residue.

j_call: TRBJ1-6; v_call: TRBV10-3; cdr3_aa: CAISARQGKESPLHF
j_call: TRBJ2-3; v_call: TRBV4-3; cdr3_aa: CASSPGGGRTDTQYF
j_call: TRBJ1-1; v_call: TRBV7-9; cdr3_aa: CASSLTLVVRNTEAFF
j_call: TRBJ2-5; v_call: TRBV7-2; cdr3_aa: CASSPPGLAGAETQYF
j_call: TRBJ2-5; v_call: TRBV10-2; cdr3_aa: CASRQGNQDTQYF
j_call: TRBJ1-2; v_call: TRBV18; cdr3_aa: CASSPDSSYGYTF
j_call: TRBJ1-2; v_call: TRBV7-8; cdr3_aa: CASSLGTGAGYTF
j_call: TRBJ1-3; v_call: TRBV19; cdr3_aa: CASSQGRGNTIYF
j_call: TRBJ2-2; v_call: TRBV6-1; cdr3_aa: CASRGQGSGELFF
j_call: TRBJ1-1; v_call: TRBV9; cdr3_aa: CASSAERVSEAFF
j_call: TRBJ1-2; v_call: TRBV7-9; cdr3_aa: CASSLGQDQEGYTF